This T cell receptor (beta chain) appears in the sequencing data of a study of T cell responses to AZD1222 COVID-19 vaccine. Germline lookup yields CDR1 LGHDT and CDR2 YNNKEL (reference sequence). V was clipped by 4 bases and J by 0 bases, with 6 bases between them. The CDR3 is made up of 13 amino acids. Repertoires were generated with immunoSEQ multiplex PCR, while TCRdb's copy carries only in-frame clones and drops some. This sample has around 100,000 clones; around nine tenths occur once, and the top ten carry roughly 15%. V is TRBV3-1 (or the pseudogene TRBV3-2) and J is TRBJ1-1; D ambiguous. Source: peripheral blood, taken on day 0 of AZD1222 vaccination. This TCR derives from an adult in good health. The chain's CDR3 is CASSPKVNTEAFF. Written as DNA, the CDR3 is TGTGCCAGCAGCCCAAAGGTGAACACTGAAGCTTTCTTT.